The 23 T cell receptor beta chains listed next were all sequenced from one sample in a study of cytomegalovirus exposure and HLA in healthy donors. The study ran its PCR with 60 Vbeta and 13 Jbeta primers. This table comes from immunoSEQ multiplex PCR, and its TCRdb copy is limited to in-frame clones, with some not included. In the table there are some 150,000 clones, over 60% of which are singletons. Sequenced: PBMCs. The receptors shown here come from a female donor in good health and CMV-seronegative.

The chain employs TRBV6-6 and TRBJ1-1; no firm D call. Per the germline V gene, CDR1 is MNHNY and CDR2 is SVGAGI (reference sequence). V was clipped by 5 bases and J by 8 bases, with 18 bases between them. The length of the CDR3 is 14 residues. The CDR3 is CASSTMVTGREAFF. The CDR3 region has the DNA TGTGCCAGCAGTACGATGGTGACGGGAAGGGAAGCTTTCTTT.

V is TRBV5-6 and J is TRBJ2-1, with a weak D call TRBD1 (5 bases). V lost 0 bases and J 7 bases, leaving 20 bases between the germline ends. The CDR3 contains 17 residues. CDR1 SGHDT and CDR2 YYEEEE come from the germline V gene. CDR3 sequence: CASSLVVVTAAWNEQFF. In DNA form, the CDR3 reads TGTGCCAGCAGCTTGGTAGTCGTGACAGCTGCTTGGAATGAGCAGTTCTTC.

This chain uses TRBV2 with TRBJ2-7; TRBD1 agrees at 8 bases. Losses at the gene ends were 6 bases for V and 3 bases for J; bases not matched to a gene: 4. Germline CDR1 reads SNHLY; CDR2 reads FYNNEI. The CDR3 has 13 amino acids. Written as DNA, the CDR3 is TGTGCCAGCAGCGGACAGGGTGGCTACGAGCAGTACTTC. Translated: CASSGQGGYEQYF. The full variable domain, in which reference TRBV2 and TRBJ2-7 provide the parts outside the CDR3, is EPEVTQTPSHQVTQMGQEVILRCVPISNHLYFYWYRQILGQKVEFLVSFYNNEISEKSEIFDDQFSVERPDGSNFTLKIRSTKLEDSAMYFCASSGQGGYEQYFGPGTRLTVT.

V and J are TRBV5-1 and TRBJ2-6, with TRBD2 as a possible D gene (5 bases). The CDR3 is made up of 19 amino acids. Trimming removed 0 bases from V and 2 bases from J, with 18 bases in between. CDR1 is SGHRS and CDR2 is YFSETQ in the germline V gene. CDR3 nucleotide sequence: TGCGCCAGCAGCTTGGTGTTACGGGGTGGGGAAACTGGGGCCAACGTCCTGACTTTC. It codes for CASSLVLRGGETGANVLTF.

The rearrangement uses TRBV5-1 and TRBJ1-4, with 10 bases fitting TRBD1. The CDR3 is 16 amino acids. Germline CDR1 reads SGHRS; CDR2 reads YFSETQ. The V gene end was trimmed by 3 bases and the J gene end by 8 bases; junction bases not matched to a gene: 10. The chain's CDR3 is CASSSLIGQGGEKLFF. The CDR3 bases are TGCGCCAGCAGCTCTCTAATTGGACAGGGGGGAGAAAAACTGTTTTTT.

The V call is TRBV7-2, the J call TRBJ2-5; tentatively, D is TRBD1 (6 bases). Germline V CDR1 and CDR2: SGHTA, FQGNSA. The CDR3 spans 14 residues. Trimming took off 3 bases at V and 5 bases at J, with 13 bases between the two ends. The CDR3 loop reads CASSLRQVGETQYF. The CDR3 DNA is TGTGCCAGCAGCTTGAGACAGGTGGGGGAGACCCAGTACTTC.

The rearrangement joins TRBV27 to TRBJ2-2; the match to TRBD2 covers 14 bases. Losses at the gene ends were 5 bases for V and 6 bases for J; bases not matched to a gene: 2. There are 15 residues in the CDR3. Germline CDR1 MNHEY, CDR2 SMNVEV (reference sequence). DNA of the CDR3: TGTGCCAGCAGTGGGACTAGCGGGAGAGCCGGGGAGCTGTTTTTT. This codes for CASSGTSGRAGELFF.

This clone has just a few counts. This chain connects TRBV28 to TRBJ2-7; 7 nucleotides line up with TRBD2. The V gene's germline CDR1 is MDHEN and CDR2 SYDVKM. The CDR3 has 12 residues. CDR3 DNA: TGTACTCAAGTCGCGGGACTATACGAGCAGTACTTC. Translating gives CTQVAGLYEQYF.

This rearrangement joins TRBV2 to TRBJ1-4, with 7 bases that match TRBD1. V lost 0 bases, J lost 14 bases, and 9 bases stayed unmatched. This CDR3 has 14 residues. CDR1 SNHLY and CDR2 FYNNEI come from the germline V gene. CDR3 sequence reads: CASSEAGTVGRLFF. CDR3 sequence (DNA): TGTGCCAGCAGTGAAGCAGGGACAGTTGGGCGGCTGTTTTTT.

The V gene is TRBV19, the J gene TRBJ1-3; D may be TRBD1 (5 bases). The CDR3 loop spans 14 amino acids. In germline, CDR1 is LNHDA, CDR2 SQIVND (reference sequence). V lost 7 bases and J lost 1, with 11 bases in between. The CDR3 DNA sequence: TGTGCCAGTACCTCGGGGGGGTCTGGAAACACCATATATTTT. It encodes CASTSGGSGNTIYF.

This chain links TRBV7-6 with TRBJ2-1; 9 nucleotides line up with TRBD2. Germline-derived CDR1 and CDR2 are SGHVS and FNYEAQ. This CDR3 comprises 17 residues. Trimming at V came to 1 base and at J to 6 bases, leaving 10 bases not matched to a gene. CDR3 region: CASSLVPVAGVPNEQFF. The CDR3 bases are TGTGCCAGCAGCTTAGTTCCGGTAGCGGGAGTTCCCAATGAGCAGTTCTTC.

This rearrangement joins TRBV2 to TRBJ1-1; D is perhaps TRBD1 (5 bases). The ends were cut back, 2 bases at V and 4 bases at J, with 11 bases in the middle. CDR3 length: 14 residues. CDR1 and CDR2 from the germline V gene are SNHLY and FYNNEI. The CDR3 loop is CASSETPGITEAFF. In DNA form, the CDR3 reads TGTGCCAGCAGTGAAACCCCAGGGATCACTGAAGCTTTCTTT.

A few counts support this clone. CDR3 sequence reads: CASSEIRGQPQHF. Here the CDR3 DNA reads TGTGCCAGCAGTGAAATTAGAGGTCAGCCCCAGCATTTT. The chain couples TRBV6-1 to TRBJ1-5; D remains ambiguous. V shed 2 bases and J shed 6 bases, with 8 bases lying between them. CDR1 and CDR2 (germline): MNHNS, SASEGT. The CDR3 is made up of 13 amino acids.

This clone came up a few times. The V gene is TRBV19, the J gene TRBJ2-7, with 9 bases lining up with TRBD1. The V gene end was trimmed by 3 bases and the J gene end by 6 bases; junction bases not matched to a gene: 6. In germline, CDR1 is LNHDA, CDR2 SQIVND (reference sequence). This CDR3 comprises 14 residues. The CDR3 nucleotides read TGTGCCAGTAGTATTGGGAACAGGGGGCGCGAGCAGTACTTC. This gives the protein CASSIGNRGREQYF. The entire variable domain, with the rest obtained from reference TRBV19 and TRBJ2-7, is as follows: DGGITQSPKYLFRKEGQNVTLSCEQNLNHDAMYWYRQDPGQGLRLIYYSQIVNDFQKGDIAEGYSVSREKKESFPLTVTSAQKNPTAFYLCASSIGNRGREQYFGPGTRLTVT.

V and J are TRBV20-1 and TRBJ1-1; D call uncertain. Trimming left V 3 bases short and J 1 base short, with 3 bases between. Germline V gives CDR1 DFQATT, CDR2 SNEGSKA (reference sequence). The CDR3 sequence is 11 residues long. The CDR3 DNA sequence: TGCAGTGCTAGTCGGAACACTGAAGCTTTCTTT. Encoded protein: CSASRNTEAFF.

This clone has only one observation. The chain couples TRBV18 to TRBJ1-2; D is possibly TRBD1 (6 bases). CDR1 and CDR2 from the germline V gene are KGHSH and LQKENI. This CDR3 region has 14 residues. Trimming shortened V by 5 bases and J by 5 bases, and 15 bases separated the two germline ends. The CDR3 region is CASSGPRQAYGYTF. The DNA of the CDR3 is TGTGCCAGCTCAGGCCCCCGACAGGCGTATGGCTACACCTTC.

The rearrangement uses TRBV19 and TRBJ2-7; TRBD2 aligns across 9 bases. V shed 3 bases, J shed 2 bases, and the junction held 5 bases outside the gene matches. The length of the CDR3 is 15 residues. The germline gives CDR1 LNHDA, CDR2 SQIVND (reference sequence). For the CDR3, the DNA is TGTGCCAGTAGTATTCTGGCTAGCGGGACCTACGAGCAGTACTTC. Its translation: CASSILASGTYEQYF.

The CDR3 DNA sequence: TGTGCCAGCAGCTTATTTATTGGTTCGGGCAATGAGCAGTTCTTC. It encodes CASSLFIGSGNEQFF. The chain combines TRBV7-9 with TRBJ2-1; D not certain. The CDR3 has 15 amino acids. Germline V CDR1 and CDR2: SEHNR, FQNEAQ (reference sequence). The germline V and J ends were trimmed by 2 bases and 6 bases, with 14 bases remaining between them.

Here the CDR3 reads CASSLGTSGQETQYF. For the CDR3, the DNA is TGTGCCAGCAGCCTAGGGACTAGCGGGCAAGAGACCCAGTACTTC. The chain recombines TRBV7-2 with TRBJ2-5, with 12 bases that match TRBD2. V trimming: 5 bases; J trimming: 2 bases; junction bases outside the gene matches: 3. The CDR3 is made up of 15 amino acids. Per the germline V gene, CDR1 is SGHTA and CDR2 is FQGNSA.

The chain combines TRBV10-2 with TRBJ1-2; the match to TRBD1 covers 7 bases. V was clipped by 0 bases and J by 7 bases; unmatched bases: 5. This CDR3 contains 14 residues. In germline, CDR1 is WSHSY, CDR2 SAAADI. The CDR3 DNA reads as TGCGCCAGCAGTGAGTCAGGGGACAGCTCTGGCTACACCTTC. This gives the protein CASSESGDSSGYTF.

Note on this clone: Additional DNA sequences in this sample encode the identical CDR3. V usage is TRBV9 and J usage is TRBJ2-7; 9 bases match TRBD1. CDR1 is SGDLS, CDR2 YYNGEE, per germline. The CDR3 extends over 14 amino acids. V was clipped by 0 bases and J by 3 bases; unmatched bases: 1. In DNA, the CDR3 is TGTGCCAGCAGCGTAGGGACAGGGGACTACGAGCAGTACTTC. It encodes CASSVGTGDYEQYF. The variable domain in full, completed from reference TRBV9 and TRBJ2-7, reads DSGVTQTPKHLITATGQRVTLRCSPRSGDLSVYWYQQSLDQGLQFLIQYYNGEERAKGNILERFSAQQFPDLHSELNLSSLELGDSALYFCASSVGTGDYEQYFGPGTRLTVT.

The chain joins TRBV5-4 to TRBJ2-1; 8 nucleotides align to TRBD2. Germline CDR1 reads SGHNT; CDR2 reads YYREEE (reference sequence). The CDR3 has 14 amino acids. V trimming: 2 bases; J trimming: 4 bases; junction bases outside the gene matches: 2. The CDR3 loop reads CASSLAGEYNEQFF. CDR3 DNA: TGTGCCAGCAGCTTAGCGGGGGAGTACAATGAGCAGTTCTTC.

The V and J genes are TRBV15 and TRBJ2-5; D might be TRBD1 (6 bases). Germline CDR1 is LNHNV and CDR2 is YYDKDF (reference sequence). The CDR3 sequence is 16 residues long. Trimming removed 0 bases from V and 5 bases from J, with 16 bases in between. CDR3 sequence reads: CATSRDSSRGFETQYF. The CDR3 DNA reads TGTGCCACCAGCAGAGATTCATCCAGGGGTTTTGAGACCCAGTACTTC.